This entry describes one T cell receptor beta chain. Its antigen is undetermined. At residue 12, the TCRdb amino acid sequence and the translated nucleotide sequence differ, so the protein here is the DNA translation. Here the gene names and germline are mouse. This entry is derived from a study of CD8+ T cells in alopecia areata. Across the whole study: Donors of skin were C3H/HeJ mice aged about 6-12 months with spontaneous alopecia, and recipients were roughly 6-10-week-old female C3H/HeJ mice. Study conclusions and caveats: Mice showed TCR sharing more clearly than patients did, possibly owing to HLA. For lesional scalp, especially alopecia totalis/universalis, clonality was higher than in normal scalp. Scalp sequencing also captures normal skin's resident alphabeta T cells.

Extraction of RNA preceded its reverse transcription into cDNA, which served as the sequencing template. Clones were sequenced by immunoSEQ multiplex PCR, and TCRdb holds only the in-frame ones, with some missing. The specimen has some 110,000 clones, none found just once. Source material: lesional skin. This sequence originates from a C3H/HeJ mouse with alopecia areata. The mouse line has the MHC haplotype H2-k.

The CDR3 loop reads CASSQGQNSGNTLYF. The CDR3 bases that were read are TGTGCCAGCAGCCAGGGACAAAATTCTGGAAATACG. The chain uses TRBV5 and TRBJ1-3, with D maybe TRBD1 (6 bases). The read ends 3 residues shy of where the CDR3 ends; the end is completed using the germline J gene. Trimming cost V 3 bases and J 0 bases, with 9 bases left between them. The germline gives CDR1 LGHNA, CDR2 YNLKQL (reference sequence). CDR3 length equals 15 residues.